Listed below are T cell receptor beta chains from one sample, sequenced in a study of cytomegalovirus exposure and HLA in healthy donors. Assay used: immunoSEQ multiplex PCR; TCRdb lists only in-frame clones, some missing. This table holds roughly 300,000 clones, 75% to 90% found once. Input material: PBMCs. These receptors came from a woman in her twenties or thirties in good health and CMV-seropositive. CDR3s include the opening cysteine and the closing phenylalanine or tryptophan. D genes are given only for firm matches. Not every row has a clone size; where given, it reads once, few, many or a size class.

cdr3_length,d_call,v_call,clone_size,j_call,cdr3_nt,cdr3_aa
12,NA,TRBV10-3,NA,TRBJ2-4,TGTGCCATCAGTGATGAGGGTGGCATTCAGTACTTC,CAISDEGGIQYF
17,NA,TRBV15,NA,TRBJ2-7,TGTGCCACCAGCAGAGATGTTGTCAGGGTAATTCACTACGAGCAGTACTTC,CATSRDVVRVIHYEQYF
11,NA,TRBV5-1,NA,TRBJ2-1,TGCGCCAGCAGCTTGACGCACGACCAGTTCTTC,CASSLTHDQFF
15,NA,TRBV5-6,few,TRBJ2-3,TGTGCCAGCAGCTTGGGACAGAGAGGCACAGATACGCAGTATTTT,CASSLGQRGTDTQYF
14,NA,TRBV30,once,TRBJ1-3,TGTGCCTGGAGTATGGCGAACTCTGGAAACACCATATATTTT,CAWSMANSGNTIYF
14,NA,TRBV18,NA,TRBJ2-5,TGTGCCAGCTCACCAGGGTTAAATCAAGAGACCCAGTACTTC,CASSPGLNQETQYF
16,TRBD1,TRBV10-3,NA,TRBJ1-2,TGTGCCATCAGTGAGTCCAAGGGGACAGGGTACTATGGCTACACCTTC,CAISESKGTGYYGYTF
13,TRBD1,TRBV30,NA,TRBJ2-3,TGTGCCTGGGGACAGGGGGCAACAGATACGCAGTATTTT,CAWGQGATDTQYF
15,TRBD1,TRBV19,NA,TRBJ2-2,TGTGCCAGTATGATTGGGACAGGGGCCACCGGGGAGCTGTTTTTT,CASMIGTGATGELFF
15,NA,TRBV4-3,NA,TRBJ1-2,TGCGCCAGCAGCCAAGATGGTATAGGCTCCAATGGCTACACCTTC,CASSQDGIGSNGYTF
14,NA,TRBV6-1,few,TRBJ2-1,TGTGCCAGCAGTCCCGAGGGGTTCTACAATGAGCAGTTCTTC,CASSPEGFYNEQFF
14,NA,TRBV15,once,TRBJ1-1,TGTGCCACCAGCTCGGAGGGGGTTTACACTGAAGCTTTCTTT,CATSSEGVYTEAFF
15,NA,TRBV7-9,NA,TRBJ2-2,TGTGCCAGCAGCTTCCGGAGGGGGGACACCGGGGAGCTGTTTTTT,CASSFRRGDTGELFF
13,NA,TRBV11-2,NA,TRBJ2-7,TGTGCCAGCAGGTTCCGGGAGTCCCACGAGCAGTACTTC,CASRFRESHEQYF
16,TRBD1,TRBV28,NA,TRBJ1-1,TGTGCCAGCAGCAAGGGGACAGGGGGCGGGAACACTGAAGCTTTCTTT,CASSKGTGGGNTEAFF
15,NA,TRBV5-1,NA,TRBJ2-3,TGCGCCAGCAGCTTGGTTCCGGGGGGCACAGATACGCAGTATTTT,CASSLVPGGTDTQYF
16,NA,TRBV6-6,NA,TRBJ1-5,TGTGCCAGCAGTTACTCGCGACAGTATAGCAATCAGCCCCAGCATTTT,CASSYSRQYSNQPQHF
17,NA,TRBV30,NA,TRBJ2-6,TGTGCCTGGAGTGTACCCAAAGACAGTACCGGGGCCAACGTCCTGACTTTC,CAWSVPKDSTGANVLTF